These 5 T cell receptor beta chains were sequenced from one sample in a study of blood T cell repertoires in COVID-19. Method: immunoSEQ multiplex PCR; TCRdb's copy keeps in-frame clones and lacks some. This sample has around 100,000 clones, with around two thirds found just once. The sample was peripheral blood. All receptors derive from a man aged 65 to 79 with COVID-19, enrolled during active disease.

The rearrangement uses TRBV14 and TRBJ2-3, with no clear D. Germline CDR1 SGHDN, CDR2 FVKESK. V was trimmed by 4 bases and J by 7 bases, leaving 15 bases between them. The CDR3 is 14 amino acids. This CDR3 reads CASSPVYDTYTQYF. The CDR3, as DNA: TGTGCCAGCAGCCCAGTATATGACACCTATACGCAGTATTTT.

The V and J genes are TRBV27 and TRBJ2-3; a weak D match, TRBD2 (6 bases). Trimming cost V 6 bases and J 6 bases, with 16 bases left between them. Germline V gives CDR1 MNHEY, CDR2 SMNVEV (reference sequence). The CDR3 extends over 14 amino acids. DNA for the CDR3: TGTGCCAGCAGGCCGGGGCGGGATGGTGATACGCAGTATTTT. Amino acids: CASRPGRDGDTQYF.

With regard to this clone: Other DNA sequences in this specimen translate into the identical CDR3. The chain links TRBV5-1 to TRBJ2-1; 10 nucleotides line up with TRBD2. V was pared by 4 bases and J by 4 bases, with 5 bases of the junction left unmatched. This CDR3 spans 15 amino acids. Germline V CDR1 and CDR2: SGHRS, YFSETQ. The CDR3 nucleotides are TGCGCCAGCAGCCCTAGCGGGAGCTCATACAATGAGCAGTTCTTC. Translation: CASSPSGSSYNEQFF.

The chain links TRBV27 to TRBJ1-4; TRBD1 is a possible D gene (5 bases). V lost 5 bases and J lost 7, with 20 bases in between. CDR1 and CDR2 (germline): MNHEY, SMNVEV (reference sequence). The CDR3 consists of 16 residues. Written as DNA, the CDR3 is TGTGCCAGCAGTGGGGCATGGGGAAGTCTAGGTGAAAAACTGTTTTTT. Translated, it gives CASSGAWGSLGEKLFF.

The CDR3 spells CASSEARLAGGPGGEQFF. As DNA, the CDR3 is TGTGCCAGCAGTGAAGCCAGACTAGCGGGAGGGCCTGGGGGTGAGCAGTTCTTC. The genes are TRBV6-1 and TRBJ2-1; 14 nucleotides line up with TRBD2. The CDR3 runs 18 residues. The germline CDR1 and CDR2 sequences are MNHNS and SASEGT. V lost 0 bases and J lost 9; bases outside the gene matches: 10.